These 27 T cell receptor beta chains were sequenced from one sample in a study of human T cells and chemical hapten exposure. The time point here: patch test 1, 2 weeks after DPC sensitization. Treatment given: therapeutic diphenylcyclopropenone sensitization with weekly scalp DPC. Each CDR3 protein gets one entry after TCRdb re-called the RACE reads with MiXCR. The sample has 300,000 to 400,000 distinct CDR3 sequences; about 7% are singletons. The starting material was whole blood, obtained in connection with sensitization to the hapten diphenylcyclopropenone (DPC). The receptors were sampled from a woman under 30 with alopecia areata. Some clones in this sample may be carry-over from other donors' samples.

The rearrangement uses TRBV6-2 or TRBV6-3 and TRBJ2-7; D possibly corresponds to TRBD2 (5 bases). V was clipped by 0 bases and J by 2 bases, with 14 bases between them. The germline V gene encodes CDR1 MNHEY and CDR2 SVGEGT. The CDR3 has 16 amino acids. The CDR3: CASSYSRRGEAYEQYF. CDR3 coding DNA: TGTGCCAGCAGTTACTCGCGTCGGGGAGAAGCCTACGAGCAGTACTTC.

This clonotype was observed a few times. This chain joins TRBV6-2 or TRBV6-3 and TRBJ2-4; 9 bases map to TRBD2. Germline CDR1 is MNHEY and CDR2 is SVGEGT. This CDR3 region has 16 residues. The J segment lost 0 bases and the V segment lost 7 bases, leaving 7 bases of the junction unmatched. The CDR3 DNA follows: TGTGCCAGCATCATCGCTAGCGGGGTAGCCAAAAACATTCAGTACTTC. Amino acid sequence: CASIIASGVAKNIQYF.

The chain employs TRBV6-8 and TRBJ2-6; D might be TRBD1 (6 bases). Germline V gene data show CDR1 as MNHGY and CDR2 as SAAAGT. Trimming stripped 5 bases from V and 0 bases from J, with 14 bases between. This CDR3 contains 17 residues. CDR3 DNA: TGTGCCAGCAGTCACACCTCCAGGGGCTCTGGGGCCAACGTCCTGACTTTC. This sequence encodes CASSHTSRGSGANVLTF.

The J gene is TRBJ2-7, the V gene TRBV12-3 or TRBV12-4, with 8 bases aligning to TRBD2. The V segment lost 6 bases and the J segment 2 bases; nucleotides outside the gene matches: 9. The CDR3 contains 15 residues. The CDR3 protein is CASSGGEGFTYEQYF. Here the CDR3 DNA reads TGTGCCAGCAGCGGGGGGGAGGGATTTACCTACGAGCAGTACTTC.

For the CDR3, the DNA is TGCAGTGCTAGAGGGATTTTGAACACTGAAGCTTTCTTT. It codes for CSARGILNTEAFF. The chain employs TRBV20-1 and TRBJ1-1; no reliable D call. Germline CDR1 and CDR2: DFQATT and SNEGSKA (reference sequence). This CDR3 comprises 13 residues. V gave up 1 base and J gave up 0 bases, with 6 bases separating them.

This chain joins TRBV28 and TRBJ1-6; 8 bases line up with TRBD1. J lost 0 bases, V lost 5 bases, and 12 bases had no gene match. The CDR3 sequence is 19 residues long. CDR1 is MDHEN, CDR2 SYDVKM, per germline. CDR3: CASSPIRQGPSSYNSPLHF. The CDR3 DNA reads as TGTGCCAGCAGTCCAATAAGACAGGGGCCGAGCTCCTATAATTCACCCCTCCACTTT.

This clonotype occurred a few times. V is TRBV5-5 and J is TRBJ1-2; D is unclear. Deletions cut 0 bases from V and 6 bases from J, with 18 bases between. The CDR3 runs to 16 residues. Germline CDR1 is SGHKS and CDR2 is YYEKEE (reference sequence). In nucleotides, the CDR3 is TGTGCCAGCAGCTTGGCCGTCGCAGCTATCTATGATGGCTACACCTTC. It encodes CASSLAVAAIYDGYTF.

In this sample, this clonotype turned up a few times. The genes are TRBV20-1 and TRBJ1-3; D is unclear. This CDR3 has 13 amino acids. The V end was cut by 6 bases, the J end by 0 bases, with 9 bases between. Per the germline V gene, CDR1 is DFQATT and CDR2 is SNEGSKA (reference sequence). CDR3 coding DNA: TGCAGTGCAGAGGACCGCTCTGGAAACACCATATATTTT. It yields the protein CSAEDRSGNTIYF.

This clonotype was picked up many times. The chain is built from TRBV6-5 and TRBJ1-6; D is possibly TRBD1 (5 bases). The V end was cut by 6 bases, the J end by 6 bases, with 12 bases between. Germline V gene data show CDR1 as MNHEY and CDR2 as SVGAGI. CDR3 size: 14 residues. This chain's CDR3 is CASSRDQINSPLHF. CDR3 bases: TGTGCCAGCAGCCGGGACCAAATTAATTCACCCCTCCACTTT.

The chain uses TRBV10-3 and TRBJ2-5, with D perhaps TRBD2 (5 bases). Trimming took off 4 bases at V and 9 bases at J, with 15 bases between the two ends. CDR1 ENHRY and CDR2 SYGVKD come from the germline V gene. There are 13 residues in the CDR3. CDR3: CAISASGLGAQYF. CDR3 coding DNA: TGTGCCATCAGTGCCTCTGGCCTCGGGGCCCAGTACTTC.

This clonotype was counted at least ten times. This chain joins TRBV10-3 and TRBJ2-7, with a tentative D call TRBD2 (5 bases). Germline values: CDR1 ENHRY, CDR2 SYGVKD. This CDR3 comprises 13 residues. The germline V and J ends were trimmed by 9 bases and 4 bases, with 16 bases remaining between them. Here the CDR3 DNA reads TGTGCCATATTTTCGTTGGGGAGTTACGAGCAGTACTTC. Its protein product is CAIFSLGSYEQYF.

The chain uses TRBV20-1 and TRBJ1-4, with 9 bases lining up with TRBD1. V lost 5 bases, J lost 5 bases, and 9 bases stayed unmatched. The germline V gene encodes CDR1 DFQATT and CDR2 SNEGSKA (reference sequence). The CDR3 is 15 residues long. CDR3 region: CSAFQQGAPNEKLFF. The CDR3 DNA sequence: TGCAGTGCTTTTCAACAGGGGGCGCCGAATGAAAAACTGTTTTTT.

The V gene is TRBV7-9, the J gene TRBJ2-3; 11 nucleotides line up with TRBD2. Germline loops: CDR1 SEHNR, CDR2 FQNEAQ (reference sequence). The V segment lost 4 bases and the J segment 2 bases; nucleotides outside the gene matches: 5. This CDR3 has 16 amino acids. CDR3: CASSSGTSGDTDTQYF. In DNA, the CDR3 is TGTGCCAGCAGCTCCGGGACTAGCGGTGACACAGATACGCAGTATTTT.

There are a few counts of this clonotype. The chain is built from TRBV7-2 and TRBJ1-2, with D possibly TRBD1 on 5 matching bases. Deletions cut 0 bases from V and 4 bases from J, with 12 bases between. Looked up from germline, CDR1 is SGHTA and CDR2 is FQGNSA. The CDR3 consists of 15 residues. The CDR3 DNA reads as TGTGCCAGCAGCTTAGCGGAAGGGGTGACCTATGGCTACACCTTC. It yields the protein CASSLAEGVTYGYTF.

This sequence joins TRBV6-5 and TRBJ2-5, with D maybe TRBD2 (5 bases). This CDR3 has 11 residues. V shed 6 bases and J shed 7 bases, with 9 bases lying between them. Germline CDR1 MNHEY, CDR2 SVGAGI. The CDR3 DNA sequence: TGTGCCAGCAGACACGGAGGGACCCAGTACTTC. As protein: CASRHGGTQYF.

This clonotype was observed a handful of times. The chain combines TRBV5-4 with TRBJ1-1, with TRBD1 identical over 7 bases. CDR1 SGHNT and CDR2 YYREEE come from the germline V gene (reference sequence). The CDR3 has 14 amino acids. V lost 3 bases and J lost 3; bases outside the gene matches: 5. In DNA form, the CDR3 reads TGTGCCAGCAGCTGGTTCGACAGGGACACTGAAGCTTTCTTT. It translates to CASSWFDRDTEAFF.

This clonotype was observed a handful of times. The chain couples TRBV5-1 to TRBJ2-1, with 10 bases that match TRBD2. Germline-derived CDR1 and CDR2 are SGHRS and YFSETQ. The CDR3 sequence is 16 residues long. The V segment lost 0 bases and the J segment 8 bases; nucleotides outside the gene matches: 8. As DNA, the CDR3 is TGCGCCAGCAGCTTGGCGCTAGCGGGGGCCTTAGATGAGCAGTTCTTC. Translating gives CASSLALAGALDEQFF.

The V gene is TRBV12-3 or TRBV12-4, the J gene TRBJ1-3; D unclear. This CDR3 has 14 amino acids. The V end was cut by 3 bases, the J end by 0 bases, with 6 bases between. Here the CDR3 reads CASSFQRSGNTIYF. CDR3 in DNA: TGTGCCAGCAGTTTTCAGCGCTCTGGAAACACCATATATTTT.

This chain joins TRBV5-1 and TRBJ1-2; D ambiguous. Trimming removed 4 bases at V and 0 bases at J, with 13 bases between. This CDR3 is 15 amino acids long. Per germline, CDR1 SGHRS and CDR2 YFSETQ. DNA for the CDR3: TGCGCCAGCAGCCCGGACGGCGGACCTAACTATGGCTACACCTTC. It specifies CASSPDGGPNYGYTF.

This clonotype was detected a few times. V and J are TRBV3-1 and TRBJ2-7; TRBD1 matches 7 bases. The CDR3 totals 14 residues. Looked up from germline, CDR1 is LGHDT and CDR2 is YNNKEL (reference sequence). Losses at the gene ends were 4 bases for V and 2 bases for J; bases not matched to a gene: 5. DNA for the CDR3: TGTGCCAGCAGCCGGTGGACAGGTCCCTACGAGCAGTACTTC. Residues: CASSRWTGPYEQYF.

The chain combines TRBV10-3 with TRBJ2-3; 8 bases line up with TRBD2. Trimming at V came to 10 bases and at J to 1 base, leaving 10 bases not matched to a gene. Germline CDR1 and CDR2: ENHRY and SYGVKD. CDR3 length equals 15 residues. The CDR3 DNA reads TGTGCCACAGGAGGCGCGGGGGGCCGCACAGATACGCAGTATTTT. Its protein is CATGGAGGRTDTQYF.

This clonotype has more than one count but fewer than ten. This chain uses TRBV10-3 with TRBJ1-3; D call uncertain. From germline, CDR1 is ENHRY and CDR2 SYGVKD. This CDR3 is 16 amino acids long. The V and J ends lost 2 bases and 0 bases respectively, with 11 bases between them. The CDR3 nucleotides read TGTGCCATCAGTGAGGGGCGGGCCTCCTCTGGAAACACCATATATTTT. Its translation: CAISEGRASSGNTIYF.

This clonotype was seen at least ten times. This chain uses TRBV6-1 with TRBJ2-3; 12 bases match TRBD1. Germline V CDR1 and CDR2: MNHNS, SASEGT. The trim removed 6 bases at V and 1 base at J, leaving 14 bases unmatched. This CDR3 has 19 residues. CDR3 in amino acids: CASSRRGTGGVMGTDTQYF. The CDR3 bases are TGTGCCAGCAGCAGACGTGGGACAGGGGGCGTGATGGGCACAGATACGCAGTATTTT.

The rearrangement links TRBV27 to TRBJ2-5, with unresolved D. V was trimmed by 3 bases and J by 5 bases, leaving 10 bases between them. CDR1 and CDR2 (germline): MNHEY, SMNVEV (reference sequence). The CDR3 consists of 13 residues. Here the CDR3 reads CASSFRRKETQYF. In DNA form, the CDR3 reads TGTGCCAGCAGTTTCCGCAGGAAGGAGACCCAGTACTTC.

This clonotype was counted only a few times. This chain joins TRBV7-2 and TRBJ1-2; 7 bases agree with TRBD1. Germline V lookup: CDR1 SGHTA, CDR2 FQGNSA. The J segment lost 2 bases and the V segment lost 1 base, leaving 4 bases of the junction unmatched. The CDR3 is made up of 15 amino acids. CDR3 nucleotides: TGTGCCAGCAGCTTAGGGAGGGGACAGAACTATGGCTACACCTTC. Translation: CASSLGRGQNYGYTF.

This clonotype has a single count. The chain uses TRBV14 and TRBJ2-3, with TRBD1 matching 10 bases. With 5 bases clipped from V and 8 bases from J, the junction kept 16 bases outside the gene matches. Looked up from germline, CDR1 is SGHDN and CDR2 is FVKESK. The CDR3 totals 17 residues. CDR3 region: CASSIPNWGQGIGTQYF. DNA of the CDR3: TGTGCCAGCAGCATCCCCAACTGGGGACAGGGGATTGGTACGCAGTATTTT. Full variable domain (outside the CDR3, taken from reference TRBV14 and TRBJ2-3): EAGVTQFPSHSVIEKGQTVTLRCDPISGHDNLYWYRRVMGKEIKFLLHFVKESKQDESGMPNNRFLAERTGGTYSTLKVQPAELEDSGVYFCASSIPNWGQGIGTQYFGPGTRLTVL.

About this clonotype: The junction departs from the called germline gene at one end, perhaps through a read error. The chain recombines TRBV28 with TRBJ1-3; no reliable D call. The CDR3 is 15 amino acids. Per germline, CDR1 MDHEN and CDR2 SYDVKM. The DNA for the CDR3 is TGTGCCAGCAGTTTCACAGCTCGCTCTGTAAACACCATATATTTT. It translates to CASSFTARSVNTIYF.